One sample yielded the 18 T cell receptor beta chains listed below, sequenced in a study of blood T cell repertoires in COVID-19. Profiled with immunoSEQ multiplex PCR; TCRdb holds only in-frame clones, not every one. Of about 270,000 clones in the sample, roughly 85% were seen once. The sample consisted of peripheral blood. The receptors shown here come from a human donor in a cohort sampled during active COVID-19.

The CDR3 region has the DNA TGTGCCAGCGCCACCGGGACTAGCGGGAGCGCCTACGAGCAGTACTTC. This encodes CASATGTSGSAYEQYF. The rearrangement links TRBV18 to TRBJ2-7, with 14 bases matching TRBD2. The length of the CDR3 is 16 residues. The germline V gene has CDR1 KGHSH and CDR2 LQKENI. The trim removed 8 bases at V and 2 bases at J, leaving 8 bases unmatched.

The V call is TRBV2, the J call TRBJ1-4, with 7 bases identical to TRBD1. This CDR3 is built from 13 residues. Per germline, CDR1 SNHLY and CDR2 FYNNEI. Unmatched junction bases numbered 3, after V lost 8 bases and J lost 3 bases. This CDR3 is CASSGQSNEKLFF. The CDR3 coding sequence is TGTGCCAGCTCGGGACAGTCTAATGAAAAACTGTTTTTT.

The chain employs TRBV18 and TRBJ1-3; D remains ambiguous. There are 14 residues in the CDR3. Trimming shortened V by 5 bases and J by 5 bases, and 13 bases separated the two germline ends. The V gene's germline CDR1 is KGHSH and CDR2 LQKENI. CDR3: CASSTSDTRNTIYF. Here the CDR3 DNA reads TGTGCCAGCTCAACTTCCGACACCCGAAACACCATATATTTT.

The chain employs TRBV10-3 and TRBJ1-6; perhaps TRBD1 as D (6 bases). CDR3 size: 15 residues. V was cut by 7 bases and J by 1 base, with 11 bases left in between. CDR1 and CDR2 (germline): ENHRY, SYGVKD. CDR3 DNA sequence: TGTGCCATCAACTCGGGACAATCCTATAATTCACCCCTCCACTTT. Translation: CAINSGQSYNSPLHF.

There are a few counts of this clone. The chain couples TRBV15 to TRBJ2-3, with TRBD2 matching 7 bases. Germline CDR1 LNHNV, CDR2 YYDKDF (reference sequence). V was pared by 3 bases and J by 2 bases, with 5 bases of the junction left unmatched. CDR3 length: 15 amino acids. The CDR3 spells CATSRGGGITDTQYF. For the CDR3, the DNA is TGTGCCACCAGCAGGGGGGGAGGGATCACAGATACGCAGTATTTT.

This sequence joins TRBV7-6 and TRBJ2-2; 15 nucleotides match TRBD2. The germline V gene has CDR1 SGHVS and CDR2 FNYEAQ. The V segment lost 5 bases and the J segment 4 bases; nucleotides outside the gene matches: 5. CDR3 length equals 17 residues. As DNA, the CDR3 is TGTGCCAGCAGCGACCGGACTAGCGGGAGGGCCACCGGGGAGCTGTTTTTT. Translation: CASSDRTSGRATGELFF.

This chain joins TRBV7-6 and TRBJ1-1, with 8 bases fitting TRBD1. Germline lookup yields CDR1 SGHVS and CDR2 FNYEAQ. The V segment lost 5 bases and the J segment 1 base; nucleotides outside the gene matches: 0. This CDR3 is built from 13 residues. The CDR3 DNA follows: TGTGCCAGCAGCGGACAGGGGAACACTGAAGCTTTCTTT. This gives the protein CASSGQGNTEAFF.

This clone showed up just once. The genes are TRBV6-2 or TRBV6-3 and TRBJ2-5, with 12 bases identical to TRBD2. This CDR3 region has 15 residues. Trimming at V came to 2 bases and at J to 4 bases, leaving 2 bases not matched to a gene. Germline V gene data show CDR1 as MNHEY and CDR2 as SVGEGT. CDR3 sequence: CASSYAGLAGETQYF. Here the CDR3 DNA reads TGTGCCAGCAGTTACGCGGGACTAGCGGGAGAGACCCAGTACTTC.

This chain connects TRBV5-1 to TRBJ2-7; weak D call: TRBD2 (6 bases). The germline V gene encodes CDR1 SGHRS and CDR2 YFSETQ. The CDR3 runs 13 residues. Trimming removed 7 bases at V and 9 bases at J, with 20 bases between. The CDR3 sequence: CASSREVVMGQYF. CDR3 bases: TGCGCCAGCTCGAGGGAGGTGGTTATGGGGCAGTACTTC. The complete variable domain, with remaining parts taken from reference TRBV5-1 and TRBJ2-7, reads KAGVTQTPRYLIKTRGQQVTLSCSPISGHRSVSWYQQTPGQGLQFLFEYFSETQRNKGNFPGRFSGRQFSNSRSEMNVSTLELGDSALYLCASSREVVMGQYFGPGTRLTVT.

The chain links TRBV7-9 to TRBJ2-5; 14 positions match TRBD2. With V trimmed by 0 bases and J by 5 bases, 5 bases remained unmatched. The CDR3 covers 17 residues. Germline V gives CDR1 SEHNR, CDR2 FQNEAQ (reference sequence). The DNA of the CDR3 is TGTGCCAGCAGCTTAGCTGAGGGACTAGCGGGAGTTGAGACCCAGTACTTC. Its translation is CASSLAEGLAGVETQYF.

CDR3 loop: CASGLEQGAEHGYTF. DNA of the CDR3: TGTGCTAGTGGTTTGGAACAGGGGGCAGAACATGGCTACACCTTC. The genes are TRBV12-5 and TRBJ1-2; 9 bases are a match to TRBD1. The germline CDR1 and CDR2 sequences are LGHNT and FRNRAP. The V segment lost 1 base and the J segment 6 bases; nucleotides outside the gene matches: 6. The CDR3 loop spans 15 amino acids.

The J gene is TRBJ2-2, the V gene TRBV6-6; TRBD2 is a possible D gene (5 bases). The CDR3 has 15 amino acids. Germline loops: CDR1 MNHNY, CDR2 SVGAGI (reference sequence). Deletions cut 0 bases from V and 4 bases from J, with 9 bases between. The CDR3 here is CASSYSNRGTGELFF. The CDR3 coding sequence is TGTGCCAGCAGTTACTCGAACCGGGGCACCGGGGAGCTGTTTTTT.

The chain carries TRBV3-1 (or the pseudogene TRBV3-2) and TRBJ2-3; TRBD2 matches 12 bases. J was trimmed by 3 bases and V by 4 bases; bases with no gene match: 5. CDR1 and CDR2 from the germline V gene are LGHDT and YNNKEL (reference sequence). This CDR3 spans 16 amino acids. The CDR3 here is CASSLGLAGLTDTQYF. CDR3 bases: TGTGCCAGCAGCCTTGGACTAGCGGGACTTACAGATACGCAGTATTTT.

J is TRBJ2-5 and V is TRBV29-1; 14 nucleotides line up with TRBD2. The length of the CDR3 is 19 residues. CDR1 is SQVTM, CDR2 ANQGSEA, per germline. The V gene end was trimmed by 6 bases and the J gene end by 1 base; junction bases not matched to a gene: 16. The CDR3: CSVPSPGLAGVGAQETQYF. For the CDR3, the DNA is TGCAGCGTGCCCTCACCGGGACTAGCGGGAGTAGGGGCCCAAGAGACCCAGTACTTC. The full variable domain, completed using reference TRBV29-1 and TRBJ2-5, is SAVISQKPSRDICQRGTSLTIQCQVDSQVTMMFWYRQQPGQSLTLIATANQGSEATYESGFVIDKFPISRPNLTFSTLTVSNMSPEDSSIYLCSVPSPGLAGVGAQETQYFGPGTRLLVL.

This clone occurred a few times. In DNA, the CDR3 is TGTGCCAGCAGCCAAGATAGGACTGCCACAGATACGCAGTATTTT. It is translated as CASSQDRTATDTQYF. This chain connects TRBV3-1 (or the pseudogene TRBV3-2) to TRBJ2-3; maybe TRBD2 (5 bases). The CDR3 runs to 15 residues. Germline loops: CDR1 LGHDT, CDR2 YNNKEL (reference sequence). V lost 0 bases and J lost 2, with 9 bases in between.

This clone was observed a single time. V gene TRBV5-4 combines with J gene TRBJ2-5; 14 bases line up with TRBD2. Trimming cost V 2 bases and J 1 base; bases outside gene matches: 4. The CDR3 covers 17 residues. The V gene's germline CDR1 is SGHNT and CDR2 YYREEE (reference sequence). CDR3 nucleotide sequence: TGTGCCAGCAGCTTCGGGACTAGCGGGAGTAGCCAAGAGACCCAGTACTTC. Amino acids: CASSFGTSGSSQETQYF.

The chain's CDR3 is CASSLTVNYGYTF. In DNA form, the CDR3 reads TGTGCCAGTTCTTTGACAGTCAACTATGGCTACACCTTC. The rearrangement joins TRBV19 to TRBJ1-2, with TRBD1 as a possible D gene (5 bases). Per germline, CDR1 LNHDA and CDR2 SQIVND (reference sequence). The CDR3 length is 13 residues. The V end was cut by 8 bases, the J end by 2 bases, with 12 bases between.

Here the CDR3 DNA reads TGTGCCAGCTCACTCGGACAGGTACAAGAGACCCAGTACTTC. Translating it yields CASSLGQVQETQYF. The rearrangement uses TRBV18 and TRBJ2-5; TRBD1 matches 7 bases. Per germline, CDR1 KGHSH and CDR2 LQKENI. This CDR3 contains 14 residues. V gave up 4 bases and J gave up 2 bases; unmatched junction bases: 4.